This entry features one T cell receptor (beta chain) sequence. Its antigen is unknown. Genomic DNA per cell subset filled all wells of several immunoSEQ plates. The authors loaded roughly 200 ng DNA, roughly 27,000 T cell genomes, into sorted-subset replicate PCRs. Measured with immunoSEQ multiplex PCR; TCRdb has only the in-frame clones, and not every one. The sample gives about 1,800,000 clones, approximately 94% of which show up once; 0.95% to 1.5% is in the top ten. This sample is drawn from a study of shared clonotypes between healthy human individuals. Notes on the study in general: Sharing of clonotypes among donors was expected to vary with sequencing depth. What limited the represented genetic and exposure-history diversity was the small number of donors.

CDR1 is GTSNPN and CDR2 is SVGIG in the germline V gene (reference sequence). V gave up 3 bases and J gave up 2 bases, with 17 bases separating them. The CDR3 is 15 amino acids. Naive CD8 cells, CD45RO-negative and positively selected for CCR7, excluded terminally differentiated effector memory CD45RA+ cells. The specimen was naive CD8+ T cells sorted from blood. The gene calls are TRBV30 and TRBJ2-7, with D tentatively TRBD1 or TRBD2 (5 bases each). This clonotype originated in a man between 18 and 29 years old in good health. The CDR3 nucleotides read TGTGCCTGGAGGGACGAAGCTTTGGGGGCCTACGAGCAGTACTTC. Translated, it gives CAWRDEALGAYEQYF. Looking up the rest from reference TRBV30 and TRBJ2-7 gives the full variable domain: SQTIHQWPATLVQPVGSPLSLECTVEGTSNPNLYWYRQAAGRGLQLLFYSVGIGQISSEVPQNLSASRPQDRQFILSSKKLLLSDSGFYLCAWRDEALGAYEQYFGPGTRLTVT.